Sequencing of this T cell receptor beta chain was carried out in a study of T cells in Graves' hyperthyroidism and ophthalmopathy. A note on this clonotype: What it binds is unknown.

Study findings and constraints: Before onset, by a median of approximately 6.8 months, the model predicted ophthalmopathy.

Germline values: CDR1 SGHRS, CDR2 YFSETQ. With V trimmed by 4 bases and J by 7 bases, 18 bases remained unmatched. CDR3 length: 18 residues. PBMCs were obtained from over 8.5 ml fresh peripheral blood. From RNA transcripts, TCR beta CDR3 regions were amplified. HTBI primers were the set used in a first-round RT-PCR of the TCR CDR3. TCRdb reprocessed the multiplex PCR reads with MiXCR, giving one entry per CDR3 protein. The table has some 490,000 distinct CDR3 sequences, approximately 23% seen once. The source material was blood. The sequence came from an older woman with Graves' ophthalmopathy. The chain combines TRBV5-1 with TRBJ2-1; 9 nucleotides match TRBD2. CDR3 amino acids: CASSARTAGGPRGNEQFF. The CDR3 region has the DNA TGCGCCAGCAGCGCCCGAACGGCGGGAGGGCCTAGGGGAAATGAGCAGTTCTTC.